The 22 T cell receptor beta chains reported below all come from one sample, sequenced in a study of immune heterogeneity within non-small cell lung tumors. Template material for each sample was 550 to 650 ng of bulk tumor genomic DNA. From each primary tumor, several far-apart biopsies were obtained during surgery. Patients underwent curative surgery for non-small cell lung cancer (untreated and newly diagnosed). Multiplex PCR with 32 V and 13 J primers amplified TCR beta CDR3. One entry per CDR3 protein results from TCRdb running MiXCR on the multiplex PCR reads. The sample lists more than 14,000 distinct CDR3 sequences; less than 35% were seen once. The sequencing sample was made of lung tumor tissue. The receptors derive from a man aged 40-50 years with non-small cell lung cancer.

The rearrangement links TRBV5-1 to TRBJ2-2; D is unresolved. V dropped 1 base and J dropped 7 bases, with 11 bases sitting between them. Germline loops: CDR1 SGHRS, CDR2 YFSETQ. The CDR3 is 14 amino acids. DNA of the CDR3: TGCGCCAGCAGCTTGTCATGGGAAGACGGGGAGCTGTTTTTT. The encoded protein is CASSLSWEDGELFF.

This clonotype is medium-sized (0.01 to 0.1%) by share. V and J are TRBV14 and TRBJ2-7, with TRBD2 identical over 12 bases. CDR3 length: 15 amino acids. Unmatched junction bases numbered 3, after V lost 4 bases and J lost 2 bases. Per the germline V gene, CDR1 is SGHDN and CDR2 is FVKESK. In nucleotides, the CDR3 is TGTGCCAGCAGCCCAAGACTAGCGGGGGCCTACGAGCAGTACTTC. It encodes CASSPRLAGAYEQYF. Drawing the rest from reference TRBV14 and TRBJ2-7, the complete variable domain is EAGVTQFPSHSVIEKGQTVTLRCDPISGHDNLYWYRRVMGKEIKFLLHFVKESKQDESGMPNNRFLAERTGGTYSTLKVQPAELEDSGVYFCASSPRLAGAYEQYFGPGTRLTVT.

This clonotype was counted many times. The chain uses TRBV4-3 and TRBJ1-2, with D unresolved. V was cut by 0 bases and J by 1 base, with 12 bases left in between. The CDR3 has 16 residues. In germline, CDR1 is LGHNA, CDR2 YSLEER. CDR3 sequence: CASSQDSINVNYGYTF. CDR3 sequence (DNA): TGCGCCAGCAGCCAAGATAGTATCAATGTTAACTATGGCTACACCTTC.

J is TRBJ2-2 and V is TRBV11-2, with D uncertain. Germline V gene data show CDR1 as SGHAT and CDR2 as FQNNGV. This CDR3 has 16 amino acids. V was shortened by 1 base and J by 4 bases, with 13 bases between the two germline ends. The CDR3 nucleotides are TGTGCCAGCAGCTTAGTGGCTCGATCGGCCACCGGGGAGCTGTTTTTT. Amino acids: CASSLVARSATGELFF.

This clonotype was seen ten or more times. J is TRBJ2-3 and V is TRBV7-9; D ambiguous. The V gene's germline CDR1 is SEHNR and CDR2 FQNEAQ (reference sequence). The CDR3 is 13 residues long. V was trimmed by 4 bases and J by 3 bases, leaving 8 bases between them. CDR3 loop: CASSSGGTDTQYF. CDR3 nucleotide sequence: TGTGCCAGCAGCTCAGGTGGTACAGATACGCAGTATTTT. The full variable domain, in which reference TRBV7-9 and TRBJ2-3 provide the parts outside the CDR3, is DTGVSQNPRHKITKRGQNVTFRCDPISEHNRLYWYRQTLGQGPEFLTYFQNEAQLEKSRLLSDRFSAERPKGSFSTLEIQRTEQGDSAMYLCASSSGGTDTQYFGPGTRLTVL.

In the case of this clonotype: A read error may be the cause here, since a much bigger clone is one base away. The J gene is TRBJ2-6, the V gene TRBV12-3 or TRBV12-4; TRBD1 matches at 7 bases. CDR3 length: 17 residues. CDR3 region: CASSPRQGTSGANILTF. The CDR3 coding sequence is TGTGCCAGCAGTCCGAGACAGGGTACCTCTGGGGCCAACATCCTGACTTTC.

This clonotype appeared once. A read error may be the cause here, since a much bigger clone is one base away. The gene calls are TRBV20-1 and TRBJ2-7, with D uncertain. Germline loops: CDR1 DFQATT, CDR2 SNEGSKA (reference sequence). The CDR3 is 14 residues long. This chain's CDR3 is CSARDLRTSYGQYF. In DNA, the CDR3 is TGCAGTGCTAGAGATCTTAGAACCTCCTACGGGCAGTACTTC.

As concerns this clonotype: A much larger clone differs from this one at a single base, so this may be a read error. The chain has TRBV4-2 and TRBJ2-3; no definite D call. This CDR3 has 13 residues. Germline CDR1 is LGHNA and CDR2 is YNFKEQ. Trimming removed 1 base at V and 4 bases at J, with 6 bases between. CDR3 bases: TGTGCCAGCAGCCAAGCGAGTGCAGATACGCAGTATTTT. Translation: CASSQASADTQYF.

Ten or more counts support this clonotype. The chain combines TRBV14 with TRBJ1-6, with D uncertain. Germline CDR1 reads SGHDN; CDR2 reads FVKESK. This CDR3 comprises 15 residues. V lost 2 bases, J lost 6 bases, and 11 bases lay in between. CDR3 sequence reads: CASSQLRSGNSPLHF. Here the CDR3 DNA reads TGTGCCAGCAGCCAACTGCGCTCCGGTAATTCACCCCTCCACTTT.

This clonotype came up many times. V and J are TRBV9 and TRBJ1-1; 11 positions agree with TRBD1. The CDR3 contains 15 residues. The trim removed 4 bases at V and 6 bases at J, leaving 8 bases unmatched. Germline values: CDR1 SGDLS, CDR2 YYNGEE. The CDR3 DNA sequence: TGTGCCAGCAGCTCAGTGGGGACAGGGGGGGCTGAAGCTTTCTTT. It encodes CASSSVGTGGAEAFF.

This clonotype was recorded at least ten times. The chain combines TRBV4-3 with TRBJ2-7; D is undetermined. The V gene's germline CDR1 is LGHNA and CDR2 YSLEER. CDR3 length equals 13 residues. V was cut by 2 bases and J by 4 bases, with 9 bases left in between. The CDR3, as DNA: TGCGCCAGCAGCCAAACGAGGTTATACGAGCAGTACTTC. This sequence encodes CASSQTRLYEQYF.

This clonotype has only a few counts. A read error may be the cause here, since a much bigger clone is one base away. In DNA form, the CDR3 reads TGCAGTGCTAGAGATCAGGGTACAGATACGCGGTATTTT. Encoded protein: CSARDQGTDTRYF. This chain connects TRBV20-1 to TRBJ2-3, with D perhaps TRBD1 (5 bases). Per the germline V gene, CDR1 is DFQATT and CDR2 is SNEGSKA (reference sequence). This CDR3 has 13 amino acids.

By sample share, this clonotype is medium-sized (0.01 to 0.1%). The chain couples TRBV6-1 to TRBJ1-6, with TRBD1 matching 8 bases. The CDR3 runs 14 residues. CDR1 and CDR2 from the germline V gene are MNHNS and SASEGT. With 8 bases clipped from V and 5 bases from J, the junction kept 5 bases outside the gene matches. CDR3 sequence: CASADRANNSPLHF. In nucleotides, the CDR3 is TGTGCCAGCGCGGACAGGGCGAATAATTCACCCCTCCACTTT.

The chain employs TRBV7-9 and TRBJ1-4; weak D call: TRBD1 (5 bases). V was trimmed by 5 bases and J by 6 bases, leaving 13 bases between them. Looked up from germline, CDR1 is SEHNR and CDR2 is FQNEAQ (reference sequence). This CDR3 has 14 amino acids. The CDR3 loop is CASSADMGHEKLFF. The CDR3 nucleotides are TGTGCCAGCAGCGCGGACATGGGGCATGAAAAACTGTTTTTT.

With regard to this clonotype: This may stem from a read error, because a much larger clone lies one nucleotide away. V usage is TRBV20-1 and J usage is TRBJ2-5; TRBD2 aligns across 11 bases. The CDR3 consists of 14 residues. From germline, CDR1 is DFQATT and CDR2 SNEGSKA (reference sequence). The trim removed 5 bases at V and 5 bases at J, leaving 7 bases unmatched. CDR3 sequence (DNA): TGCAGTGCTGTAGCGGGAGGGGGTATGGAGACCCAGTACTTC. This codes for CSAVAGGGMETQYF.

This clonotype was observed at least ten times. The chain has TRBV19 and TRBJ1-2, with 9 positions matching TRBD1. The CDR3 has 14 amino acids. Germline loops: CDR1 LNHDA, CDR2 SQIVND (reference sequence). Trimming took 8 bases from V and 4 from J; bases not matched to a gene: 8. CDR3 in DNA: TGTGCCAGTGGGACAGGGAAGAGTCGCTATGGCTACACCTTC. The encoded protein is CASGTGKSRYGYTF.

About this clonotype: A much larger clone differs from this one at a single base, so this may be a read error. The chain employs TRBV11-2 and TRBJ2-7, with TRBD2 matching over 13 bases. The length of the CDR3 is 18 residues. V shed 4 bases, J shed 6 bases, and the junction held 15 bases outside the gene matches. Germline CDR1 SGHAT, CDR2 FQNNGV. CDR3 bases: TGTGCCAGCAGCTCCTTAGGACTAGCGGGAGTCCTCGGCGGCGAGCAGTACTTC. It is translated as CASSSLGLAGVLGGEQYF. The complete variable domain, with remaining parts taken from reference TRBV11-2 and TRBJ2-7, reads EAGVAQSPRYKIIEKRQSVAFWCNPISGHATLYWYQQILGQGPKLLIQFQNNGVVDDSQLPKDRFSAERLKGVDSTLKIQPAKLEDSAVYLCASSSLGLAGVLGGEQYFGPGTRLTVT.

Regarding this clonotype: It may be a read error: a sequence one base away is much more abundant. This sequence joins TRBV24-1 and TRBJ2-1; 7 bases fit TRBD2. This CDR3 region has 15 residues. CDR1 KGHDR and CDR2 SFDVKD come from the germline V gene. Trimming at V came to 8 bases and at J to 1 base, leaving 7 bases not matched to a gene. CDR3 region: CATKASGRSYNEQFF. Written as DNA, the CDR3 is TGTGCCACCAAGGCTAGCGGTAGATCCTACAATGAGCAGTTCTTC.

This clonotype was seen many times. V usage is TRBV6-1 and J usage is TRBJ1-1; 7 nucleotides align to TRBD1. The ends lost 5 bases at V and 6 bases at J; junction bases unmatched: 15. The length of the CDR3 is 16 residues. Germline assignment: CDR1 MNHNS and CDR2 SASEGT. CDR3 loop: CASSTSRQGGISEAFF. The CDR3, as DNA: TGTGCCAGCAGTACATCCCGACAGGGTGGAATCTCTGAAGCTTTCTTT.

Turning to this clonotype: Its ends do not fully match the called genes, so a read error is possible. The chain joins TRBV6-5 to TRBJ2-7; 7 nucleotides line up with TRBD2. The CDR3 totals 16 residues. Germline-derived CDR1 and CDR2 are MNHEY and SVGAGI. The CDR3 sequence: CTSSYSGSGRAYEQYF. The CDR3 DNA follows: TGTACCAGCAGTTACTCGGGGAGTGGGAGGGCTTACGAGCAGTACTTC.

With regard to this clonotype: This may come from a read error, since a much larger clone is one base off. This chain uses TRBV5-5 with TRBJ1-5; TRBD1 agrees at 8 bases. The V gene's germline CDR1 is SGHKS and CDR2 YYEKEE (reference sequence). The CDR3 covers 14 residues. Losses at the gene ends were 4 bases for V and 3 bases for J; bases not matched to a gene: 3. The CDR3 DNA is TGTGCCAGCAGCGGGACAGGTATCAATCAGCCCCAGCATTTT. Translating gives CASSGTGINQPQHF.

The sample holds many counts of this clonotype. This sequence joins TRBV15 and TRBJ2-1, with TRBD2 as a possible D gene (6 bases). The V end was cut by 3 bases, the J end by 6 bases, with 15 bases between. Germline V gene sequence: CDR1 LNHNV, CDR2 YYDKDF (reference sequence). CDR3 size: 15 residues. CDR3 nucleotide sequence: TGTGCCACCAGCAGCCGGGAGAGGGGACTCAATGAGCAGTTCTTC. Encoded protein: CATSSRERGLNEQFF.